What follows are 30 T cell receptor beta chains derived from one specimen sequenced in a study of T cell changes during pregnancy in multiple sclerosis. Method: immunoSEQ multiplex PCR; TCRdb's copy keeps in-frame clones and lacks some. The sample lists about 75,000 clones; approximately 90% were seen once. Source: CD4+ T cells from peripheral blood mononuclear cells, taken before pregnancy. The receptors were sampled from a female donor with multiple sclerosis, enrolled in a pregnancy study.

The V gene is TRBV19, the J gene TRBJ2-5; no firm D call. CDR3 length: 13 amino acids. Germline V gene lookup returns CDR1 LNHDA and CDR2 SQIVND (reference sequence). V was clipped by 3 bases and J by 4 bases, with 9 bases between them. The CDR3, as DNA: TGTGCCAGTAGTATTATCCTCGGAGAGACCCAGTACTTC. Protein product: CASSIILGETQYF.

The chain is built from TRBV19 and TRBJ1-5; D is perhaps TRBD1 (6 bases). The V gene's germline CDR1 is LNHDA and CDR2 SQIVND (reference sequence). The CDR3 contains 15 residues. Trimming removed 4 bases from V and 7 bases from J, with 17 bases in between. CDR3 region: CASSREGGDGQPQHF. DNA of the CDR3: TGTGCCAGTAGTAGGGAGGGGGGGGACGGGCAGCCCCAGCATTTT.

The V gene is TRBV19, the J gene TRBJ1-1; tentative D call: TRBD1 (5 bases). Germline V gene lookup returns CDR1 LNHDA and CDR2 SQIVND (reference sequence). Trimming left V 4 bases short and J 3 bases short, with 6 bases between. This CDR3 is built from 12 residues. The CDR3 bases are TGTGCCAGTAGTACGGGGGACACTGAAGCTTTCTTT. Residues: CASSTGDTEAFF.

The chain uses TRBV2 and TRBJ1-2; the match to TRBD1 covers 7 bases. Germline V gene lookup returns CDR1 SNHLY and CDR2 FYNNEI. The CDR3 runs to 13 residues. V lost 3 bases and J lost 4; bases outside the gene matches: 2. The CDR3 loop is CASSETGSYGYTF. DNA for the CDR3: TGTGCCAGCAGTGAGACAGGGAGCTATGGCTACACCTTC.

This chain links TRBV30 with TRBJ1-2, with D possibly TRBD1 on 5 matching bases. CDR1 GTSNPN and CDR2 SVGIG come from the germline V gene (reference sequence). The CDR3 is 14 residues long. V lost 2 bases to trimming and J lost 1 base, with 11 bases between them. CDR3 bases: TGTGCCTGGAGTAGGGGCAGGGTTAACTATGGCTACACCTTC. Its translation is CAWSRGRVNYGYTF.

The chain combines TRBV29-1 with TRBJ2-7, with TRBD2 matching over 14 bases. Looked up from germline, CDR1 is SQVTM and CDR2 is ANQGSEA. There are 14 residues in the CDR3. J lost 3 bases, V lost 4 bases, and 2 bases had no gene match. This CDR3 is CSVVGTSGSYEQYF. The CDR3 coding sequence is TGCAGCGTTGTTGGGACTAGCGGGAGCTACGAGCAGTACTTC.

CDR3 region: CASGTSQRAAEAFF. In DNA form, the CDR3 reads TGTGCCAGCGGTACATCCCAGAGGGCGGCTGAAGCTTTCTTT. The V call is TRBV2, the J call TRBJ1-1; D remains ambiguous. The CDR3 is 14 residues long. The V gene lost 8 bases and the J gene lost 6 bases, with 19 bases spanning the gap. Germline lookup yields CDR1 SNHLY and CDR2 FYNNEI.

The gene calls are TRBV4-2 and TRBJ1-5; 9 bases match TRBD1. This CDR3 region has 16 residues. Germline CDR1 reads LGHNA; CDR2 reads YNFKEQ. V was clipped by 0 bases and J by 1 base; unmatched bases: 1. CDR3 in amino acids: CASSQEQGASNQPQHF. CDR3 DNA sequence: TGTGCCAGCAGCCAAGAACAGGGGGCAAGCAATCAGCCCCAGCATTTT.

This rearrangement joins TRBV28 to TRBJ1-2, with D perhaps matching TRBD1 (6 bases). This CDR3 has 18 amino acids. The V and J ends lost 8 bases and 0 bases respectively, with 25 bases between them. Looked up from germline, CDR1 is MDHEN and CDR2 is SYDVKM. The CDR3 region is CASAIAGGVGPANYGYTF. The CDR3 DNA is TGTGCCAGCGCTATCGCGGGGGGCGTAGGACCGGCTAACTATGGCTACACCTTC.

This rearrangement joins TRBV10-3 to TRBJ1-1, with D possibly being TRBD1 (5 bases). Per the germline V gene, CDR1 is ENHRY and CDR2 is SYGVKD. Trimming removed 3 bases from V and 1 base from J, with 9 bases in between. This CDR3 region has 14 residues. CDR3 sequence: CAISDRASNTEAFF. CDR3 nucleotide sequence: TGTGCCATCAGTGACAGGGCCTCGAACACTGAAGCTTTCTTT.

V is TRBV30 and J is TRBJ1-6, with D unresolved. The ends were cut back, 2 bases at V and 7 bases at J, with 18 bases in the middle. Germline CDR1 is GTSNPN and CDR2 is SVGIG (reference sequence). The CDR3 is 16 amino acids. The CDR3 DNA follows: TGTGCCTGGAGTATAGGGTCGAGGGAGAGAAATTCACCCCTCCACTTT. Its translation is CAWSIGSRERNSPLHF.

The chain joins TRBV30 to TRBJ1-3; 9 bases are shared with TRBD1. The CDR3 contains 15 residues. The germline gives CDR1 GTSNPN, CDR2 SVGIG (reference sequence). The ends lost 5 bases at V and 1 base at J; junction bases unmatched: 6. The CDR3 is CAWGGTGRSGNTIYF. As DNA, the CDR3 is TGTGCCTGGGGGGGGACAGGGCGGTCTGGAAACACCATATATTTT.

About this clone: This CDR3 is also generated by other DNA sequences in the sample. The chain employs TRBV7-9 and TRBJ2-7; D is perhaps TRBD2 (5 bases). This CDR3 region has 12 residues. Trimming took 2 bases from V and 4 from J, leaving 6 bases between them. Germline V gene lookup returns CDR1 SEHNR and CDR2 FQNEAQ (reference sequence). The CDR3 bases are TGTGCCAGCAGCTTAAGAGGGTACGAGCAGTACTTC. Translation: CASSLRGYEQYF.

V usage is TRBV30 and J usage is TRBJ2-3; possible D gene TRBD1, 5 bases. Per the germline V gene, CDR1 is GTSNPN and CDR2 is SVGIG (reference sequence). V was cut by 8 bases and J by 4 bases, with 16 bases left in between. This CDR3 is built from 13 residues. The CDR3 coding sequence is TGTGCCCGAAGGGGCCGGTCGGCAGATACGCAGTATTTT. Translating gives CARRGRSADTQYF. The whole variable domain, filled in from reference TRBV30 and TRBJ2-3, reads SQTIHQWPATLVQPVGSPLSLECTVEGTSNPNLYWYRQAAGRGLQLLFYSVGIGQISSEVPQNLSASRPQDRQFILSSKKLLLSDSGFYLCARRGRSADTQYFGPGTRLTVL.

The chain uses TRBV7-8 and TRBJ2-5; TRBD2 is a possible D gene (6 bases). This CDR3 has 13 residues. Germline V lookup: CDR1 SGHVS, CDR2 FQNEAQ. V was trimmed by 11 bases and J by 5 bases, leaving 18 bases between them. CDR3 DNA sequence: TGTGCCTCATCGTGGGGGGTGGGGGAGACCCAGTACTTC. Its protein product is CASSWGVGETQYF. Filled out from reference TRBV7-8 and TRBJ2-5, the complete variable domain reads GAGVSQSPRYKVAKRGQDVALRCDPISGHVSLFWYQQALGQGPEFLTYFQNEAQLDKSGLPSDRFFAERPEGSVSTLKIQRTQQEDSAVYLCASSWGVGETQYFGPGTRLLVL.

The chain carries TRBV19 and TRBJ1-1; 10 bases align to TRBD1. CDR1 LNHDA and CDR2 SQIVND come from the germline V gene (reference sequence). This CDR3 has 15 amino acids. J lost 6 bases, V lost 8 bases, and 12 bases had no gene match. The CDR3 bases are TGTGCCAGTTACGACGATGACAGGGGGCGGGCTGAAGCTTTCTTT. Translating gives CASYDDDRGRAEAFF.

The chain recombines TRBV4-1 with TRBJ1-1, with TRBD1 matching over 7 bases. The CDR3 consists of 16 residues. CDR1 is MGHRA, CDR2 YSYEKL, per germline. V shed 2 bases, J shed 1 base, and the junction held 7 bases outside the gene matches. Here the CDR3 reads CASSQLPQGRNTEAFF. The CDR3 DNA sequence: TGCGCCAGCAGCCAACTCCCACAGGGGCGGAACACTGAAGCTTTCTTT.

The CDR3 region is CASSPPPGAVWTGELFF. CDR3 nucleotides: TGTGCCAGCAGCCCCCCCCCGGGAGCGGTATGGACCGGGGAGCTGTTTTTT. This chain joins TRBV9 and TRBJ2-2, with D perhaps TRBD2 (6 bases). Germline loops: CDR1 SGDLS, CDR2 YYNGEE. V was pared by 4 bases and J by 5 bases, with 21 bases between. The CDR3 extends over 17 amino acids.

This rearrangement joins TRBV28 to TRBJ2-2; TRBD2 matches at 14 bases. V lost 2 bases to trimming and J lost 5 bases; unmatched junction nucleotides: 4. Per the germline V gene, CDR1 is MDHEN and CDR2 is SYDVKM. The CDR3 contains 17 residues. CDR3 region: CASSLGLAGGLTGELFF. The DNA of the CDR3 is TGTGCCAGCAGTTTAGGACTAGCGGGAGGTTTAACCGGGGAGCTGTTTTTT.

The chain recombines TRBV7-8 with TRBJ1-5; unclear D gene. Trimming removed 3 bases from V and 5 bases from J, with 20 bases in between. CDR3 length: 17 residues. Germline-derived CDR1 and CDR2 are SGHVS and FQNEAQ. CDR3 in amino acids: CASSFQSLAGKYQPQHF. CDR3 DNA sequence: TGTGCCAGCAGCTTTCAAAGTTTGGCAGGAAAATATCAGCCCCAGCATTTT.

CDR3 region: CASSQADTSPNYGYTF. The CDR3 DNA sequence: TGCGCCAGCAGCCAGGCTGACACATCGCCTAACTATGGCTACACCTTC. This chain uses TRBV4-1 with TRBJ1-2; D not certain. V was shortened by 3 bases and J by 0 bases, with 14 bases between the two germline ends. The CDR3 has 16 amino acids. Germline values: CDR1 MGHRA, CDR2 YSYEKL.

This chain connects TRBV7-2 to TRBJ2-5, with 9 bases identical to TRBD1. Germline values: CDR1 SGHTA, CDR2 FQGNSA. V shed 5 bases and J 5 bases; nucleotides not matched to a gene: 12. The CDR3 covers 16 residues. CDR3 nucleotide sequence: TGTGCCAGCAGCCCGCTGGGGGACAGGGTACGGGAGACCCAGTACTTC. Translated: CASSPLGDRVRETQYF.

This clone was counted between two and nine times. This chain joins TRBV5-1 and TRBJ1-5; D is uncertain. Per the germline V gene, CDR1 is SGHRS and CDR2 is YFSETQ. V was shortened by 6 bases and J by 0 bases, with 4 bases between the two germline ends. The CDR3 covers 12 residues. Written as DNA, the CDR3 is TGCGCCAGCAATCTTAGCAATCAGCCCCAGCATTTT. Translation: CASNLSNQPQHF.

DNA of the CDR3: TGTGCCAGCAGAGTACAGGGGCAGTACACCGGGGAGCTGTTTTTT. This translates into CASRVQGQYTGELFF. The rearrangement links TRBV7-2 to TRBJ2-2; TRBD1 aligns across 7 bases. The CDR3 consists of 15 residues. V lost 6 bases and J lost 3; bases outside the gene matches: 7. Germline V CDR1 and CDR2: SGHTA, FQGNSA.

This chain uses TRBV21-1 with TRBJ1-5. TRBV21-1 counts as a pseudogene. The CDR3 length is 18 residues. The CDR3, as DNA: TGTGCCACCATACGGAGGAGGGGAGAGCGCCATAGCAATCAGCCCCAGCATTTT. Protein: CATIRRRGERHSNQPQHF.

The chain uses TRBV6-5 and TRBJ1-4; D gene ambiguous. Germline V gene sequence: CDR1 MNHEY, CDR2 SVGAGI. V dropped 0 bases and J dropped 8 bases, with 16 bases sitting between them. The CDR3 loop spans 16 amino acids. CDR3 sequence (DNA): TGTGCCAGCAGTTACTCGTCGACATTGATAGAGGAAAAACTGTTTTTT. Amino acid sequence: CASSYSSTLIEEKLFF.

This clone was seen just once. V and J are TRBV7-2 and TRBJ2-7, with D possibly matching TRBD2 (6 bases). Germline assignment: CDR1 SGHTA and CDR2 FQGNSA. The CDR3 consists of 12 residues. Between the trimmed V and J ends, which lost 5 bases and 3 bases, there was a span of 8 bases. The CDR3 protein is CASSRDFYEQYF. CDR3 coding DNA: TGTGCCAGCAGCCGGGACTTCTACGAGCAGTACTTC. The variable domain in full, completed from reference TRBV7-2 and TRBJ2-7, reads GAGVSQSPSNKVTEKGKDVELRCDPISGHTALYWYRQSLGQGLEFLIYFQGNSAPDKSGLPSDRFSAERTGGSVSTLTIQRTQQEDSAVYLCASSRDFYEQYFGPGTRLTVT.

The CDR3 spells CASSPLDSQPYEQYF. The CDR3 coding sequence is TGTGCCAGCTCACCCCTCGACTCCCAGCCCTACGAGCAGTACTTC. The chain has TRBV18 and TRBJ2-7; unclear D gene. Germline V lookup: CDR1 KGHSH, CDR2 LQKENI. Trimming took 3 bases from V and 2 from J, leaving 14 bases between them. This CDR3 contains 15 residues.

CDR3 sequence: CASSLWGGTAGATDTQYF. The CDR3 coding sequence is TGTGCCAGCAGTTTATGGGGTGGTACAGCGGGGGCCACAGATACGCAGTATTTT. The chain combines TRBV27 with TRBJ2-3; TRBD2 matches at 8 bases. The CDR3 has 18 residues. From germline, CDR1 is MNHEY and CDR2 SMNVEV (reference sequence). V shed 1 base, J shed 2 bases, and the junction held 11 bases outside the gene matches.

The J gene is TRBJ1-4, the V gene TRBV7-8, with 7 bases aligning to TRBD1. The V and J ends lost 1 base and 0 bases, in that order; junction bases with no gene match: 5. This CDR3 contains 17 residues. Per germline, CDR1 SGHVS and CDR2 FQNEAQ. The CDR3 is CASSLGTGLATNEKLFF. CDR3 in DNA: TGTGCCAGCAGCTTAGGGACAGGCCTTGCAACTAATGAAAAACTGTTTTTT.